The 5 T cell receptor beta chains in this list originate from one sample, sequenced in a study of PD-1 and CTLA-4 blockade in melanoma (dated by TCRdb to the early 2020s). The library was prepared using the immunoSEQ multiplex PCR assay. TCRdb mirrors the immuneACCESS table, restricted to in-frame sequences. Some clones are absent from its copies; in checked studies, under half trace to an unresolved V gene, and the reason for the others is unknown. The sample includes 15,000 to 20,000 clones, with 65% to 75% observed a single time. The ten largest clonotypes hold 16% of the sample. Specimen: CD8+ T cells from peripheral blood, collected before anti-PD-1 treatment. The receptor source for this set is a human donor with melanoma.

This chain connects TRBV21-1 to TRBJ2-2; the table's D gene call, TRBD2, was not cross checked with the DNA. TRBV21-1 is deemed a pseudogene. The CDR3 extends over 15 amino acids. The CDR3 loop reads CASSKALDDTGELFF. CDR3 bases: TGTGCCAGCAGCAAAGCGCTAGACGACACCGGGGAGCTGTTTTTT.

This chain connects TRBV6-5 to TRBJ2-3; TRBD1 might be the D (8 bases). Per germline, CDR1 MNHEY and CDR2 SVGAGI. This CDR3 has 15 amino acids. V lost 6 bases to trimming and J lost 4 bases, with 17 bases between them. This chain's CDR3 is CASRTGGGFPDTQYF. The CDR3 nucleotides are TGTGCCAGCAGAACAGGGGGAGGGTTCCCAGATACGCAGTATTTT.

The table lists this clone with a few counts. The chain has TRBV29-1 and TRBJ2-1, with D uncertain. Germline loops: CDR1 SQVTM, CDR2 ANQGSEA. This CDR3 has 15 amino acids. Trimming shortened V by 5 bases and J by 7 bases, and 21 bases separated the two germline ends. Here the CDR3 reads CSVLDVYSLDNEQFF. The CDR3 DNA reads as TGCAGCGTTTTGGACGTTTATTCTTTAGATAATGAGCAGTTCTTC.

CDR3 region: CASSQETLGGNTIYF. The CDR3 DNA is TGTGCCAGCAGCCAAGAGACACTCGGCGGAAACACCATATATTTT. This sequence joins TRBV3-1 (or the pseudogene TRBV3-2) and TRBJ1-3, with D uncertain. The germline V and J ends were trimmed by 0 bases and 4 bases, with 10 bases remaining between them. Germline lookup yields CDR1 LGHDT and CDR2 YNNKEL (reference sequence). The CDR3 contains 15 residues.

J is TRBJ2-7 and V is TRBV7-9, with D possibly being TRBD1 or TRBD2 (7 bases each). Germline loops: CDR1 SEHNR, CDR2 FQNEAQ (reference sequence). The V end was cut by 1 base, the J end by 4 bases, with 11 bases between. The CDR3 length is 14 residues. The CDR3 loop reads CASSLGQGGYEQYF. The CDR3 region has the DNA TGTGCCAGCAGCTTAGGACAGGGAGGGTACGAGCAGTACTTC.